This paragraph reports one T cell receptor (beta chain). Sequencing was performed with immunoSEQ multiplex PCR; in TCRdb, only in-frame clones are kept and a portion is missing. Found here are approximately 1.4 million clones, 95% to 99% of them singletons; the top ten hold 0.4% to 0.45%. The sample is drawn from a study of shared clonotypes between healthy human individuals. Germline CDR1 and CDR2: SGHTA and FQGNSA. The V and J ends lost 2 bases and 6 bases respectively, with 8 bases between them. The CDR3 has 13 residues. CD4+ cell separation produced CD45RA+ naive and CD45RA-negative memory subsets.

Sequencing was carried out using naive CD4+ T cells sorted from blood. The subset was: CD45RA+ positively selected. This TCR was recovered from a man aged 25-45 years in good health. The chain links TRBV7-2 to TRBJ1-5, with D unclear. The CDR3 here is CASSLSSFQPQHF. The DNA for the CDR3 is TGTGCCAGCAGCTTATCTAGTTTTCAGCCCCAGCATTTT.